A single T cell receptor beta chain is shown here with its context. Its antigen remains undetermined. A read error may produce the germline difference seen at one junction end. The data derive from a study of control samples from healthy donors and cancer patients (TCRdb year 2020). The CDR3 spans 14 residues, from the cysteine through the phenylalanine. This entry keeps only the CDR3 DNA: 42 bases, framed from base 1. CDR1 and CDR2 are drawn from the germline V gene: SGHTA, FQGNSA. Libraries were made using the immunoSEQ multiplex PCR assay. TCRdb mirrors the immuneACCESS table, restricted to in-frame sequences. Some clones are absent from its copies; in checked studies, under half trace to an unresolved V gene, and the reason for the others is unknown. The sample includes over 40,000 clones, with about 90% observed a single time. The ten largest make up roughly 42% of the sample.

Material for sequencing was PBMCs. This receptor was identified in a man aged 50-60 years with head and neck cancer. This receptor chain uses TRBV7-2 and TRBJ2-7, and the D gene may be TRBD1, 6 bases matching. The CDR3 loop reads CASSASGGSYERYF. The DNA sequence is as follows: TGTGCCAGCAGCGCCAGTGGGGGCTCCTACGAGCGGTACTTC.